Listed here are 18 T cell receptor beta chains from one sample, sequenced in a study of T cells in Graves' hyperthyroidism and ophthalmopathy. TCR beta CDR3 region amplification was performed from RNA transcripts. First-round RT-PCR targeting the TCR CDR3 was performed with the HTBI primer set. TCRdb re-called the multiplex PCR reads through MiXCR, storing one row per CDR3 protein. The table lists 500,000 to 600,000 distinct CDR3 sequences, 46% of them singletons, with about 8.3% in the top ten. The sample consisted of peripheral blood or thyroid tissue (not recorded which). The receptors originated from a woman in her late teens or twenties with Graves' hyperthyroidism.

The table lists this clonotype with many counts. This rearrangement joins TRBV4-2 to TRBJ1-1, with 7 bases matching TRBD1. This CDR3 has 16 residues. With V trimmed by 0 bases and J by 7 bases, 11 bases remained unmatched. CDR1 and CDR2 (germline): LGHNA, YNFKEQ. The CDR3 nucleotides read TGTGCCAGCAGCCAAGAACCGTTGACAGGGTACGGTGAAGCTTTCTTT. It codes for CASSQEPLTGYGEAFF.

The rearrangement links TRBV6-2 or TRBV6-3 to TRBJ2-5, with D possibly matching TRBD2 (6 bases). This CDR3 is 12 amino acids long. The ends were cut back, 4 bases at V and 9 bases at J, with 12 bases in the middle. Per the germline V gene, CDR1 is MNHEY and CDR2 is SVGEGT. The CDR3 protein is CASSSGLQPQYF. DNA of the CDR3: TGTGCCAGCAGTTCGGGACTGCAGCCCCAGTACTTC.

This chain joins TRBV5-4 and TRBJ1-6, with TRBD1 matching over 9 bases. Trimming at V came to 5 bases and at J to 5 bases, leaving 5 bases not matched to a gene. The CDR3 spans 15 residues. CDR1 is SGHNT, CDR2 YYREEE, per germline (reference sequence). In nucleotides, the CDR3 is TGTGCCAGCAGGTCTGGACAGGGGCATAATTCACCCCTCCACTTT. This translates into CASRSGQGHNSPLHF.

The sample holds a few counts of this clonotype. The J gene is TRBJ1-1, the V gene TRBV5-1; weak D call: TRBD1 (6 bases). Looked up from germline, CDR1 is SGHRS and CDR2 is YFSETQ. V lost 0 bases and J 14 bases, leaving 26 bases between the germline ends. The CDR3 has 16 residues. The chain's CDR3 is CASSLAAGADTSEQFF. CDR3 DNA: TGCGCCAGCAGCTTGGCGGCAGGGGCGGACACGAGTGAGCAGTTCTTT. The full variable domain, rest sourced from reference TRBV5-1 and TRBJ1-1, is KAGVTQTPRYLIKTRGQQVTLSCSPISGHRSVSWYQQTPGQGLQFLFEYFSETQRNKGNFPGRFSGRQFSNSRSEMNVSTLELGDSALYLCASSLAAGADTSEQFFGQGTRLTVV.

This clonotype was observed a few times. DNA for the CDR3: TGTGCCAGCAGTCCGCGGGGGGGCAGTGGAAACACCATATATTTT. It is translated as CASSPRGGSGNTIYF. This chain joins TRBV27 and TRBJ1-3; tentative D call: TRBD1 (6 bases). V lost 5 bases and J 3 bases, leaving 14 bases between the germline ends. Germline loops: CDR1 MNHEY, CDR2 SMNVEV (reference sequence). The CDR3 length is 15 residues.

The table lists this clonotype with many counts. V and J are TRBV29-1 and TRBJ2-5; D gene ambiguous. Germline V gene data show CDR1 as SQVTM and CDR2 as ANQGSEA. This CDR3 contains 13 residues. V was cut by 4 bases and J by 1 base, with 10 bases left in between. The CDR3 spells CSVVRRPQETQYF. The CDR3 nucleotides read TGCAGCGTTGTAAGAAGACCCCAAGAGACCCAGTACTTC.

There are many counts of this clonotype. V usage is TRBV11-1 and J usage is TRBJ2-7, with 8 positions matching TRBD1. V lost 3 bases, J lost 5 bases, and 6 bases stayed unmatched. The CDR3 covers 14 residues. The germline V gene encodes CDR1 SGHAT and CDR2 FQDESV (reference sequence). CDR3 DNA: TGTGCCAGCAGCTTCCAGGGGGCCTGGAACGAGCAGTACTTC. This gives the protein CASSFQGAWNEQYF.

This clonotype came up many times. The J gene is TRBJ2-5, the V gene TRBV5-1; tentatively, D is TRBD2 (6 bases). The V and J ends lost 0 bases and 0 bases respectively, with 6 bases between them. CDR1 SGHRS and CDR2 YFSETQ come from the germline V gene. This CDR3 contains 14 residues. CDR3 region: CASSLGDYQETQYF. CDR3 DNA: TGCGCCAGCAGCTTGGGGGACTACCAAGAGACCCAGTACTTC. The full variable domain, completed using reference TRBV5-1 and TRBJ2-5, is KAGVTQTPRYLIKTRGQQVTLSCSPISGHRSVSWYQQTPGQGLQFLFEYFSETQRNKGNFPGRFSGRQFSNSRSEMNVSTLELGDSALYLCASSLGDYQETQYFGPGTRLLVL.

This chain links TRBV7-3 with TRBJ2-5, with TRBD1 matching 10 bases. Germline loops: CDR1 SGHTA, CDR2 FQGTGA. The J segment lost 6 bases and the V segment lost 4 bases, leaving 5 bases of the junction unmatched. This CDR3 has 14 residues. This CDR3 is CASSSGQGPKTQYF. The CDR3 region has the DNA TGTGCCAGCAGCTCGGGACAGGGGCCGAAGACCCAGTACTTC.

The V call is TRBV5-4, the J call TRBJ2-7; the match to TRBD2 covers 10 bases. V shed 4 bases, J shed 2 bases, and the junction held 24 bases outside the gene matches. The germline gives CDR1 SGHNT, CDR2 YYREEE (reference sequence). The CDR3 totals 21 residues. CDR3 in amino acids: CASSPGTAEPGGLAGAYEQYF. CDR3 coding DNA: TGTGCCAGCAGCCCTGGGACAGCAGAACCAGGGGGCCTAGCGGGAGCCTACGAGCAGTACTTC.

This clonotype was detected many times. The gene calls are TRBV20-1 and TRBJ1-6, with D perhaps TRBD1 (5 bases). The CDR3 has 14 residues. Germline CDR1 reads DFQATT; CDR2 reads SNEGSKA (reference sequence). The V and J ends lost 3 bases and 5 bases respectively, with 11 bases between them. CDR3 DNA sequence: TGCAGTGCTAGCGGGACCGTTAATAATTCACCCCTCCACTTT. Residues: CSASGTVNNSPLHF.

Remarks on this clonotype: The conserved final phenylalanine or tryptophan is absent from the CDR3, which likely points to a read error. This rearrangement joins TRBV9 to TRBJ1-1, with D maybe TRBD1 (6 bases). There are 13 residues in the CDR3. Germline assignment: CDR1 SGDLS and CDR2 YYNGEE. V lost 3 bases, J lost 4 bases, and 10 bases lay in between. The CDR3 nucleotides read TGTGCCAGCAGCGAAGGAGGGGGCACTGAAGCTTTCATT. Protein product: CASSEGGGTEAFI.

This clonotype was recorded many times. The chain uses TRBV29-1 and TRBJ1-1; D gene unclear. Trimming left V 7 bases short and J 1 base short, with 13 bases between. Germline-derived CDR1 and CDR2 are SQVTM and ANQGSEA. The CDR3 covers 13 residues. The CDR3 DNA reads as TGCAGCGCCTGGACGCGGGGGAACACTGAAGCTTTCTTT. This translates into CSAWTRGNTEAFF.

The chain couples TRBV24-1 to TRBJ1-1; D remains ambiguous. The CDR3 spans 13 residues. The germline gives CDR1 KGHDR, CDR2 SFDVKD. As DNA, the CDR3 is TGTGCTACCGCTGCCGGTATGCACACTGAAGCTTTCTTT. Amino acid sequence: CATAAGMHTEAFF.

About this clonotype itself: At one end the junction does not follow the germline gene, possibly because of a read error. V and J are TRBV24-1 and TRBJ2-2; perhaps D is TRBD1 or TRBD2 (5 bases each). The CDR3 loop spans 14 amino acids. Germline V gene lookup returns CDR1 KGHDR and CDR2 SFDVKD. CDR3 loop: CATSGRKPSGELLF. DNA of the CDR3: TGTGCCACCTCGGGACGAAAGCCATCCGGGGAGCTGCTTTTT.

This clonotype was detected only a few times. The chain links TRBV24-1 to TRBJ2-2; tentatively, D is TRBD2 (5 bases). The V and J ends lost 6 bases and 1 base respectively, with 11 bases between them. CDR1 and CDR2 (germline): KGHDR, SFDVKD. The CDR3 runs 15 residues. The CDR3 is CATSNRLLNTGELFF. As DNA, the CDR3 is TGTGCCACCAGTAACCGACTATTGAACACCGGGGAGCTGTTTTTT.

V usage is TRBV7-7 and J usage is TRBJ2-5; TRBD1 or TRBD2 may be the D gene (5 bases each). V was pared by 7 bases and J by 4 bases, with 16 bases between. The CDR3 is made up of 14 amino acids. Germline V lookup: CDR1 SSHAT, CDR2 FNYEAQ (reference sequence). The CDR3 DNA sequence: TGTGCCAGCACCCTCTTGGGGGTTCGAGAGACCCAGTACTTC. Residues: CASTLLGVRETQYF.

The genes are TRBV29-1 and TRBJ1-1; no definite D call. Trimming took 7 bases from V and 0 from J, leaving 6 bases between them. Germline V gene sequence: CDR1 SQVTM, CDR2 ANQGSEA. This CDR3 spans 11 amino acids. Written as DNA, the CDR3 is TGCAGCGGCGGGCTGAACACTGAAGCTTTCTTT. Protein sequence: CSGGLNTEAFF.